Each of the 4 T cell receptor beta chains below was sequenced from the same sample in a study of blood T cells in healthy people across ages. A second roughly 6 to 11 cycle PCR used barcoded and J-beta primers. Each CDR3 protein is one row after TCRdb ran MiXCR on the 5' RACE reads. The repertoire consists of just over 1 million distinct CDR3 sequences, with under 55% occurring once and the leading ten covering approximately 19%. The specimen sequenced was blood. These receptors were taken from a woman in her sixties or seventies in good health.

V usage is TRBV20-1 and J usage is TRBJ1-6; possibly TRBD1 for D (6 bases). Trimming cost V 5 bases and J 7 bases, with 9 bases left between them. Germline lookup yields CDR1 DFQATT and CDR2 SNEGSKA (reference sequence). The CDR3 loop spans 12 amino acids. The DNA of the CDR3 is TGCAGTGCTGGACAGACCAATTCACCCCTCCACTTT. Translating it yields CSAGQTNSPLHF.

This clonotype was found a few times. This chain connects TRBV7-2 to TRBJ1-5; TRBD1 might be the D (6 bases). Germline CDR1 reads SGHTA; CDR2 reads FQGNSA. The CDR3 is made up of 14 amino acids. The V and J ends lost 5 bases and 6 bases respectively, with 14 bases between them. The CDR3 nucleotides are TGTGCCAGCAGCCGTAACAGGGCGGGTCAGCCCCAGCATTTT. This translates into CASSRNRAGQPQHF. Based on the CDR3 plus reference TRBV7-2 and TRBJ1-5, the full variable domain is GAGVSQSPSNKVTEKGKDVELRCDPISGHTALYWYRQSLGQGLEFLIYFQGNSAPDKSGLPSDRFSAERTGGSVSTLTIQRTQQEDSAVYLCASSRNRAGQPQHFGDGTRLSIL.

In DNA, the CDR3 is TGCAGTGCTAGTGCAGTTGAAGCTTTCTTT. Its protein product is CSASAVEAFF. This chain links TRBV20-1 with TRBJ1-1; D unclear. Per the germline V gene, CDR1 is DFQATT and CDR2 is SNEGSKA (reference sequence). Trimming took 3 bases from V and 7 from J, leaving 6 bases between them. The CDR3 is made up of 10 amino acids.

The chain joins TRBV6-5 to TRBJ2-1, with D perhaps TRBD1 or TRBD2 (6 bases each). The CDR3 runs 14 residues. Looked up from germline, CDR1 is MNHEY and CDR2 is SVGAGI. Trimming shortened V by 7 bases and J by 9 bases, and 19 bases separated the two germline ends. The CDR3 loop is CASTSRGGGSEQFF. CDR3 coding DNA: TGTGCCAGCACCTCCCGCGGAGGGGGAAGTGAGCAGTTCTTC.